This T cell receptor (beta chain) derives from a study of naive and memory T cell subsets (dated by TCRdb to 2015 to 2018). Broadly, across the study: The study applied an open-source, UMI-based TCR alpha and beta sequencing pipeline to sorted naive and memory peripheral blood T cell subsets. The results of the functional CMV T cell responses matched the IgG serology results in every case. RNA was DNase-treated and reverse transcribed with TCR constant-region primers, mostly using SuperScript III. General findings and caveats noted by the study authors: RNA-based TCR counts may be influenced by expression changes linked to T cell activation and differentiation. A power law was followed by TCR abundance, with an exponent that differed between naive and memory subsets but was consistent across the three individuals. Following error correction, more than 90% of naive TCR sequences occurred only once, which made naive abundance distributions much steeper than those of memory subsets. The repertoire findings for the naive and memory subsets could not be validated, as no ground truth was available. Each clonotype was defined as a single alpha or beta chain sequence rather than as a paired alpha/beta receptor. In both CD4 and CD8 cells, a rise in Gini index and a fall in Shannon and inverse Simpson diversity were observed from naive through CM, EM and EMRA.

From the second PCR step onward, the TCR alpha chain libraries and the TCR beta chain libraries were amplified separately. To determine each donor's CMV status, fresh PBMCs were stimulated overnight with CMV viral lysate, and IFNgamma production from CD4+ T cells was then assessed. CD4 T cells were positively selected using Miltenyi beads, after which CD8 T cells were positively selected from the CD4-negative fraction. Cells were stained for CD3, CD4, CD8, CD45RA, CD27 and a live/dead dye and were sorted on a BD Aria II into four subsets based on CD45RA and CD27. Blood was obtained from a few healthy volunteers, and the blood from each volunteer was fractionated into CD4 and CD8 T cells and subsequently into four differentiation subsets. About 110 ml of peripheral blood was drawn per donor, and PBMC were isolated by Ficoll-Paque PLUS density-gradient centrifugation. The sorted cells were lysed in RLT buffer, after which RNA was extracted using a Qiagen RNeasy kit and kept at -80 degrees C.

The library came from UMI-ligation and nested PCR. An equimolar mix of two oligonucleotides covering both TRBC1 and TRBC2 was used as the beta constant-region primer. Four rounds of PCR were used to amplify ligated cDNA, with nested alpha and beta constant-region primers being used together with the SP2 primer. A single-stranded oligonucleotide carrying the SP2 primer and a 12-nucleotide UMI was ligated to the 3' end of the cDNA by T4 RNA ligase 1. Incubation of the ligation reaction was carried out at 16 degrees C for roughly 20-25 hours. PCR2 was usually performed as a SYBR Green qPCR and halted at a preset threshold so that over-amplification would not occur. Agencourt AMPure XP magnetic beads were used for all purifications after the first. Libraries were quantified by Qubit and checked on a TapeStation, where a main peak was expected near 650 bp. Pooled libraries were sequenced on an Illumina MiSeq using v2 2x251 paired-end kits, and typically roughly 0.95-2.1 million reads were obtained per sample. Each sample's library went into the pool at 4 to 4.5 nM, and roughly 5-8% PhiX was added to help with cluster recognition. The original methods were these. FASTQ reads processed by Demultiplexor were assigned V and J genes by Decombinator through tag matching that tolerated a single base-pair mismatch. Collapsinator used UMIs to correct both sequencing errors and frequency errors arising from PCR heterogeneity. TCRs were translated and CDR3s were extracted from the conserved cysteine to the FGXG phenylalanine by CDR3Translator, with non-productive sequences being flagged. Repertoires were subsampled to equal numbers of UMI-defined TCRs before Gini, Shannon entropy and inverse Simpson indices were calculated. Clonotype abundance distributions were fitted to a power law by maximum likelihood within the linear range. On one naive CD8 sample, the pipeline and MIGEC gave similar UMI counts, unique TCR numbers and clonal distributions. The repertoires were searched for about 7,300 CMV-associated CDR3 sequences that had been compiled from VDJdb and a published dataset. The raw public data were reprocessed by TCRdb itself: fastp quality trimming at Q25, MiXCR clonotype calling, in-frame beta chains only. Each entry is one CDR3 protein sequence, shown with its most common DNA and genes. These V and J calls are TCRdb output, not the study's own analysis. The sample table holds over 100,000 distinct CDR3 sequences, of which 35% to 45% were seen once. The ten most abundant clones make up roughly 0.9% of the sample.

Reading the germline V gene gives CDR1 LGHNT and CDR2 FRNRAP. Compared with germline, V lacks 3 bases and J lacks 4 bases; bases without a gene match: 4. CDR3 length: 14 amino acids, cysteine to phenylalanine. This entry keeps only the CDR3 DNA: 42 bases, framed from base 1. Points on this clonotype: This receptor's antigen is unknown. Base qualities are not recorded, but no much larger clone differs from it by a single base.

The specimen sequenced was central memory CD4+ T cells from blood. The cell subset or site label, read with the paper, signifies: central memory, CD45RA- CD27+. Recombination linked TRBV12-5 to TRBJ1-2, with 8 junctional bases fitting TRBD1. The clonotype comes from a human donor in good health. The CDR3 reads CASGFGQGGYGYTF. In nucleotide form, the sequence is TGTGCTAGTGGTTTTGGACAGGGAGGCTATGGCTACACCTTC.